The entry below gives a single T cell receptor beta chain sequence along with its context. The antigen is not known. Coverage ceases 3 residues before the CDR3 finishes, and the germline J gene fills in the end. CVID subjects were around 14 female and some 28 male, aged roughly 8 to 65. Profiling relied on immunoSEQ multiplex PCR, and the TCRdb table lists in-frame clones only, not all of them. Its table records 15,000 to 16,000 clones. The sample is drawn from a study of T cell clonality in common variable immunodeficiency. Study results and limitations: In common variable immunodeficiency, TCR beta chains reportedly carried fewer deletions and N-nucleotide insertions.

Trimming shortened V by 1 base and J by 2 bases, and 9 bases separated the two germline ends. The CDR3 sequence is 14 residues long. Germline assignment: CDR1 PRHDT and CDR2 FYEKMQ (reference sequence). The V call is TRBV13, the J call TRBJ2-7, with D perhaps TRBD2 (5 bases). The source material was peripheral blood mononuclear cells. This TCR derives from a human donor with common variable immunodeficiency. The CDR3 protein is CASSLVALTYEQYF. CDR3 DNA (partial): TGTGCCAGCAGCTTAGTAGCGCTAACCTACGAG.